This is a list of T cell receptor beta chains from one sample in a study of blood T cell repertoires in COVID-19. Method: immunoSEQ multiplex PCR; TCRdb's copy keeps in-frame clones and lacks some. The sample holds some 110,000 clones, 70% to 80% seen once. Sequences were obtained from peripheral blood. These receptors were collected from a man aged 45-65 years with acute or convalescent COVID-19. The CDR3 runs from the conserved cysteine through the conserved F or W. Fields, in order: V gene, D gene, clone size, J gene, CDR3 DNA, CDR3 protein. D genes are given only for firm matches. The size field is filled for only some rows; it gives once, few, many or a size class.

TRBV5-1	-	few	TRBJ2-6	TGCGCCAGCAGCTCAGAAGGGGCCAACGTCCTGACTTTC	CASSSEGANVLTF
TRBV7-2	TRBD2	-	TRBJ2-5	TGTGCCAGCAGCCCATGGACTAGCGTCGTGGAGACCCAGTACTTC	CASSPWTSVVETQYF
TRBV4-2	TRBD2	-	TRBJ2-7	TGTGCCAGCAGCCAGGGACTAGCGGGAGAATACGAGCAGTACTTC	CASSQGLAGEYEQYF
TRBV5-6	-	-	TRBJ1-3	TGTGCCAGCAGCTTGCCAGGGAGAAACACCATATATTTT	CASSLPGRNTIYF
TRBV5-1	-	-	TRBJ1-1	TGCGCCAGCAGCTTGGAGGAGAAAGCTTTCTTT	CASSLEEKAFF
TRBV5-1	TRBD1	-	TRBJ2-7	TGCGCCAGCAGCTTGGGACAGGGGGTAGGGTACGAGCAGTACTTC	CASSLGQGVGYEQYF
TRBV10-1	-	few	TRBJ1-2	TGCGCCAGCGGGCCATCTAACTATGGCTACACCTTC	CASGPSNYGYTF
TRBV11-2	-	once	TRBJ2-3	TGTGCCAGCAGCTTAGGGCCCGGGGGTGATACGCAGTATTTT	CASSLGPGGDTQYF
TRBV6-4	-	-	TRBJ2-5	TGTGCCAGCAGTGAGGACGGGAGTGGGACCCAGTACTTC	CASSEDGSGTQYF
TRBV5-1	TRBD2	few	TRBJ2-5	TGCGCCAGCAGCCAGGGACTAGCGGGGCCAGAGACCCAGTACTTC	CASSQGLAGPETQYF
TRBV6-5	-	few	TRBJ1-2	TGTGCCAGCAGTTACTCACAGTTGGTGGGAGGTTACACCTTC	CASSYSQLVGGYTF
TRBV20-1	-	-	TRBJ2-1	TGCAGTGCCTTAGAAGTATGGCAGTTCTTC	CSALEVWQFF
TRBV11-2	-	-	TRBJ1-2	TGTGCCAGCAGCCGATTAAGACAGTTCAATGGCTACACCTTC	CASSRLRQFNGYTF
TRBV7-3	TRBD1	few	TRBJ1-2	TGTGCCAGCAGCATAACAGGGGCCCTACCCTATGGCTACACCTTC	CASSITGALPYGYTF
TRBV5-1	TRBD1	-	TRBJ2-5	TGCGCCAGCAGCTCGACAGGGGGCCGTGAGACCCAGTACTTC	CASSSTGGRETQYF
TRBV9	-	-	TRBJ1-1	TGTGCCAGCAGCGCATACCGGGACACCCCGAGCACTGAAGCTTTCTTT	CASSAYRDTPSTEAFF
TRBV11-2	TRBD1	-	TRBJ1-5	TGTGCCAGCAGCTCCGGGACAGGGAGGAATCAGCCCCAGCATTTT	CASSSGTGRNQPQHF
TRBV5-1	TRBD2	-	TRBJ2-2	TGCGCCAGCAGCTTTGGACTAGCGGGGCTCAACACCGGGGAGCTGTTTTTT	CASSFGLAGLNTGELFF
TRBV30	-	-	TRBJ2-2	TGTGCCTGGAGTGAGGAGGTTCTTGGTACCGGGGAGCTGTTTTTT	CAWSEEVLGTGELFF
TRBV5-1	TRBD2	-	TRBJ2-7	TGCGCCAGCAGCTTGGACCAGGGAGGGGTGTACGAGCAGTACTTC	CASSLDQGGVYEQYF
TRBV6-5	TRBD1	-	TRBJ2-7	TGTGCCAGCAGTTACGCCCGACAGGGGCCCTACGAGCAGTACTTC	CASSYARQGPYEQYF
TRBV29-1	TRBD1	-	TRBJ2-1	TGCAGCGTTGAGGGCGGACAGGGAGGTATGGATGAGCAGTTCTTC	CSVEGGQGGMDEQFF
TRBV9	TRBD1	-	TRBJ2-7	TGTGCCAGCAGCCCGGCTGGGACAGGGGGGGACGGGGGCGTCTTCGAGCAGTACTTC	CASSPAGTGGDGGVFEQYF
TRBV15	-	-	TRBJ1-1	TGTGCCACCAGCACAGAACTTATCACAGGAACATACGGGACTGAAGCTTTCTTT	CATSTELITGTYGTEAFF
TRBV14	TRBD2	-	TRBJ2-3	TGTGCCAGCAGCCAAGATGTCCTGTGGGGACTAGCGCGACCAGATACGCAGTATTTT	CASSQDVLWGLARPDTQYF
TRBV4-2	-	-	TRBJ1-3	TGTGCCAGCAGCCAAGTAACAGGAAACTCTGGAAACACCATATATTTT	CASSQVTGNSGNTIYF
TRBV6-5	TRBD1	-	TRBJ1-1	TGTGCCAGCAGTTACGGGCAGGGGGGAACTGAAGCTTTCTTT	CASSYGQGGTEAFF